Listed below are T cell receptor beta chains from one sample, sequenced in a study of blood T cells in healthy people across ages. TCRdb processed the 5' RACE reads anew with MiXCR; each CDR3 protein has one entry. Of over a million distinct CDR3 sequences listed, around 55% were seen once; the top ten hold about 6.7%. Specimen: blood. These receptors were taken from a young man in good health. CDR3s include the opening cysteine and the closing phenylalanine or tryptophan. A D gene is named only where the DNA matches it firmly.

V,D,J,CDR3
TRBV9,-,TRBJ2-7,CASSVDLDSAYEQYF
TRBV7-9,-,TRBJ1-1,CASSLGLQGTGTEAFF
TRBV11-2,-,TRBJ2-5,CASSFGLGAETQYF
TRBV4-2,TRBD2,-,CASSQLAGGHEQYF
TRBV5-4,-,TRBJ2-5,CASSSTQKPTQETQYF
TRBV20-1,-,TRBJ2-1,CSAPTNLRPNEQFF
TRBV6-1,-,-,CASQDGIYNEQFF
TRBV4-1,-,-,CASSHGTDEQYF
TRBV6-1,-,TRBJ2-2,CASSEGMHTGELFF
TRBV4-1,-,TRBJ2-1,CASSQARGDEQFF
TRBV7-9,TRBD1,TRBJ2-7,CASSWPGRQGSYEQYF
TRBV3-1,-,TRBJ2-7,CASSQGVRHYEQYF
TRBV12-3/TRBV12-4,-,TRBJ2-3,CASSLWLASDTQYF
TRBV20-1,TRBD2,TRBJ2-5,CSATPTGTTWETQYF
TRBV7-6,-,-,CASNPARAAGYEQYF
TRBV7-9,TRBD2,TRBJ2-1,CASRPPGLARYNEQFF
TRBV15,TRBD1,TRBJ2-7,CATRFQDRGAYEQYF
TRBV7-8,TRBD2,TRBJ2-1,CASSTSPGRGNNEQFF
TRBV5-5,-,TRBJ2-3,CASSLLREPSTDTQYF
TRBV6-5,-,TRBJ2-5,CASRLGRNEQYF
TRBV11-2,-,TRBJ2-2,CASSASRGHGDTGELFF
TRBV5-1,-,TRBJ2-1,CASSWGIGNEQFF
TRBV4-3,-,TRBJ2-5,CASSLDDRQETQYF
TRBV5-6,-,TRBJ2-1,CASSLGLRASSYNEQFF
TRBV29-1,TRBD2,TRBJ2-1,CSVPAGGPYNEQFF
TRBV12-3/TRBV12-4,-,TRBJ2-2,CASSNTGTGELFF
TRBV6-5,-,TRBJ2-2,CASSYGRGTGELFF
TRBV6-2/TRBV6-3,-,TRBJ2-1,CASTGGNEQFF
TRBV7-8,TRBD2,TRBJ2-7,CASSLDAGDSLYEQYF
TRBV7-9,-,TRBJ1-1,CAGSFSGGRNTEAFF
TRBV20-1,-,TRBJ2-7,CSASRRRATYEQYF
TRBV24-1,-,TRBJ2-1,CATSDYPRTGEQFF
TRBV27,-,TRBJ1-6,CASSLSSFTGDNSPLHF
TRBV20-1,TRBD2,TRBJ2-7,CSARRGLATAYEQYF
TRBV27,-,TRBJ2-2,CASSIQGATGELFF
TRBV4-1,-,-,CASSQGHGDLYEQYF
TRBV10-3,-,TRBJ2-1,CAISRTSNREAEQFF
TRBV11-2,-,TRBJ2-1,CASSHMGEQFF
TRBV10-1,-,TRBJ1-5,CASSESTVHQPQHF
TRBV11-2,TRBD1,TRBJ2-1,CASSLWTGALYNEQFF
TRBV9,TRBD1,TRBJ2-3,CASSVPGGGHRTDTQYF
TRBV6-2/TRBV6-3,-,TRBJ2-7,CASSYLGLYEQYF
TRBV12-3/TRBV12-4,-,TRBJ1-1,CASSLGGAGAEAFF
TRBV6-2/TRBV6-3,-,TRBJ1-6,CASIEGTVDNSPLHF
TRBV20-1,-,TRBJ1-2,CSAREGVRAGGYTF
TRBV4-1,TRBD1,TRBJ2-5,CAGARTGQYGGETQYF
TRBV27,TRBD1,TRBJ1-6,CASSWDRGRSPLHF
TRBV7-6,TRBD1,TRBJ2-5,CASSLGDRWDQETQYF
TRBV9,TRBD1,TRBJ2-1,CASTSQGAGNEQFF
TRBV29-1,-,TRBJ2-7,CSVVSELSYEQYF
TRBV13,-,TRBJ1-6,CASSYTTGNSPLHF
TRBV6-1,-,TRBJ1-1,CASTPDGNTETFF
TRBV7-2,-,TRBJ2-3,CAGSLGDTTDTQYF
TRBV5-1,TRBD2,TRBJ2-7,CASRSAGGDEQYF
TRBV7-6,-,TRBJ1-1,CASSLGAGRSLKQGEAFF